This T cell receptor beta chain was identified in a study of T cell responses to AZD1222 COVID-19 vaccine. Whole-study findings and limits: Spike-spanning, vaccine-associated CD4 TCRs were dominant at 160-218 and 743-854. Baseline testing showed seropositivity in only 5 or 6 AZD1222 recipients.

Measured with immunoSEQ multiplex PCR; TCRdb has only the in-frame clones, and not every one. The sample yields under 150,000 clones, about 90% seen once. V gave up 3 bases and J gave up 2 bases; unmatched junction bases: 3. Looked up from germline, CDR1 is SQVTM and CDR2 is ANQGSEA. The CDR3 runs to 13 residues. As concerns this clone: Its antigen is still unknown.

The material was peripheral blood, obtained on day 0 of AZD1222 vaccination. The receptor's source is an adult in good health. The chain employs TRBV29-1 and TRBJ2-7, with TRBD1 identical over 8 bases. In nucleotides, the CDR3 is TGCAGCGTTGATACAGGGGGAACCTACGAGCAGTACTTC. Its translation is CSVDTGGTYEQYF.